These 26 T cell receptor beta chains originate from one sample sequenced in a study of blood T cell repertoires in COVID-19. Method: immunoSEQ multiplex PCR; TCRdb's copy keeps in-frame clones and lacks some. The profile shows approximately 46,000 clones, 75% to 95% of them singletons. Sequenced: peripheral blood. Source of these receptors: a man aged 70 or older with active COVID-19.

The chain carries TRBV7-2 and TRBJ2-7; 11 nucleotides line up with TRBD2. The V segment lost 5 bases and the J segment 4 bases; nucleotides outside the gene matches: 10. The germline CDR1 and CDR2 sequences are SGHTA and FQGNSA. This CDR3 contains 16 residues. CDR3 nucleotides: TGTGCCAGCAGCCCGACCCTAGCGGGGGGTCTTTACGAGCAGTACTTC. This encodes CASSPTLAGGLYEQYF.

The chain has TRBV28 and TRBJ2-1; 9 bases match TRBD2. Looked up from germline, CDR1 is MDHEN and CDR2 is SYDVKM. The J segment lost 5 bases and the V segment lost 5 bases, leaving 1 base of the junction unmatched. The CDR3 sequence is 13 residues long. Here the CDR3 reads CASSLAGNNEQFF. In DNA form, the CDR3 reads TGTGCCAGCAGTCTAGCGGGGAACAATGAGCAGTTCTTC.

The chain carries TRBV3-1 (or the pseudogene TRBV3-2) and TRBJ2-5; D may be TRBD2 (6 bases). The CDR3 sequence is 15 residues long. Germline V gene lookup returns CDR1 LGHDT and CDR2 YNNKEL (reference sequence). Trimming took 1 base from V and 4 from J, leaving 13 bases between them. CDR3 nucleotides: TGTGCCAGCAGCCAAGGGGGGGTGCGGGGAGAGACCCAGTACTTC. Translation: CASSQGGVRGETQYF.

The chain links TRBV10-1 to TRBJ2-5, with D perhaps TRBD1 (6 bases). The length of the CDR3 is 15 residues. V was pared by 2 bases and J by 1 base, with 11 bases between. The germline V gene encodes CDR1 WNHNN and CDR2 SYGVQD (reference sequence). CDR3 bases: TGCGCCAGCAGTGAGGGGACAAAGACCCAAGAGACCCAGTACTTC. Its protein product is CASSEGTKTQETQYF.

The V and J genes are TRBV6-5 and TRBJ1-1; 12 bases are a match to TRBD1. V lost 9 bases and J lost 4; bases outside the gene matches: 6. Looked up from germline, CDR1 is MNHEY and CDR2 is SVGAGI. The CDR3 runs to 14 residues. Written as DNA, the CDR3 is TGTGCCAGTTGGGACAGGGGGCCCAGCACTGAAGCTTTCTTT. This sequence encodes CASWDRGPSTEAFF.

The chain carries TRBV6-5 and TRBJ1-2, with a tentative D call TRBD1 (6 bases). CDR1 and CDR2 from the germline V gene are MNHEY and SVGAGI. This CDR3 comprises 15 residues. V was shortened by 5 bases and J by 8 bases, with 21 bases between the two germline ends. CDR3 sequence (DNA): TGTGCCAGCAGTAATAGCTTACAGGGTACCTGGGGCTACACCTTC. Protein sequence: CASSNSLQGTWGYTF.

The rearrangement joins TRBV28 to TRBJ1-2, with D tentatively TRBD1 (5 bases). Germline V CDR1 and CDR2: MDHEN, SYDVKM. Trimming cost V 6 bases and J 5 bases, with 19 bases left between them. The CDR3 loop spans 15 amino acids. In nucleotides, the CDR3 is TGTGCCAGCAGGGATACCCCAGGGAAACAGTATGGCTACACCTTC. It yields the protein CASRDTPGKQYGYTF.

The rearrangement joins TRBV19 to TRBJ1-3; 8 bases line up with TRBD1. The germline V gene encodes CDR1 LNHDA and CDR2 SQIVND (reference sequence). The ends lost 1 base at V and 4 bases at J; junction bases unmatched: 9. This CDR3 is built from 17 residues. CDR3: CASSIAGQGLSGNTIYF. The CDR3 nucleotides are TGTGCCAGTAGTATAGCTGGACAGGGCTTAAGCGGAAACACCATATATTTT. The full variable domain, in which reference TRBV19 and TRBJ1-3 provide the parts outside the CDR3, is DGGITQSPKYLFRKEGQNVTLSCEQNLNHDAMYWYRQDPGQGLRLIYYSQIVNDFQKGDIAEGYSVSREKKESFPLTVTSAQKNPTAFYLCASSIAGQGLSGNTIYFGEGSWLTVV.

This clone appeared once. The gene calls are TRBV7-9 and TRBJ1-4; 11 bases agree with TRBD1. There are 14 residues in the CDR3. Trimming took 6 bases from V and 6 from J; bases not matched to a gene: 3. CDR1 is SEHNR, CDR2 FQNEAQ, per germline (reference sequence). The CDR3 reads CASSSGQGDEKLFF. As DNA, the CDR3 is TGTGCCAGCAGTTCGGGACAGGGGGATGAAAAACTGTTTTTT.

The V call is TRBV4-3, the J call TRBJ1-1; a possible D gene is TRBD1 (6 bases). Germline assignment: CDR1 LGHNA and CDR2 YSLEER. CDR3 size: 16 residues. The V gene lost 3 bases and the J gene lost 3 bases, with 17 bases spanning the gap. Here the CDR3 DNA reads TGCGCCAGCAGCCAGAACCCGGGGGGCTTGGACACTGAAGCTTTCTTT. This codes for CASSQNPGGLDTEAFF.

The chain carries TRBV18 and TRBJ1-1; D is undetermined. With 2 bases removed from V and 2 bases from J, the gap between germline ends came to 9 bases. The CDR3 totals 14 residues. Per the germline V gene, CDR1 is KGHSH and CDR2 is LQKENI. Here the CDR3 reads CASSPGQINTEAFF. CDR3 DNA sequence: TGTGCCAGCTCACCAGGGCAGATAAACACTGAAGCTTTCTTT.

This clone was seen just once. The gene calls are TRBV5-1 and TRBJ1-1; a weak D match, TRBD1 (5 bases). This CDR3 is 14 amino acids long. Trimming left V 5 bases short and J 3 bases short, with 14 bases between. CDR1 and CDR2 (germline): SGHRS, YFSETQ. The CDR3 DNA follows: TGCGCCAGCAGGGTCCAGGGCAGCGACACTGAAGCTTTCTTT. Its protein product is CASRVQGSDTEAFF.

This clone was picked up one time. The rearrangement joins TRBV19 to TRBJ1-2; D may be TRBD1 (6 bases). Germline CDR1 is LNHDA and CDR2 is SQIVND (reference sequence). CDR3 length: 12 amino acids. The V and J ends lost 7 bases and 6 bases respectively, with 12 bases between them. The CDR3 sequence is CASTDRSDGYTF. The DNA of the CDR3 is TGTGCCAGTACCGACAGGTCGGATGGCTACACCTTC.

The CDR3 loop reads CSASAGWYNEQFF. The CDR3 region has the DNA TGCAGTGCTAGTGCAGGCTGGTACAATGAGCAGTTCTTC. This chain joins TRBV20-1 and TRBJ2-1; D is undetermined. Between the trimmed V and J ends, which lost 3 bases and 4 bases, there was a span of 10 bases. CDR3 length equals 13 residues. CDR1 is DFQATT, CDR2 SNEGSKA, per germline (reference sequence).

In its sample, this clone was seen once. The J gene is TRBJ2-5, the V gene TRBV3-1 (or the pseudogene TRBV3-2); 9 bases fit TRBD2. Germline trimming cut 1 base from V and 4 bases from J; bases unmatched to any gene: 7. The CDR3 sequence is 16 residues long. Germline loops: CDR1 LGHDT, CDR2 YNNKEL (reference sequence). Written as DNA, the CDR3 is TGTGCCAGCAGCCAAGTTGGCGGGGGGGCTTTAGAGACCCAGTACTTC. It is translated as CASSQVGGGALETQYF.

This chain connects TRBV6-5 to TRBJ1-1, with 8 bases aligning to TRBD1. Losses at the gene ends were 4 bases for V and 6 bases for J; bases not matched to a gene: 4. The CDR3 length is 13 residues. Germline V gives CDR1 MNHEY, CDR2 SVGAGI. The CDR3 bases are TGTGCCAGCAGTTCACAGGGGGTGGCTGAAGCTTTCTTT. It translates to CASSSQGVAEAFF.

The genes are TRBV5-1 and TRBJ2-7; 11 nucleotides line up with TRBD2. There are 19 residues in the CDR3. CDR1 is SGHRS and CDR2 is YFSETQ in the germline V gene. V lost 0 bases to trimming and J lost 0 bases; unmatched junction nucleotides: 11. The CDR3 DNA follows: TGCGCCAGCAGCTTGGTTTCTAGCGGGGGGACACCGATCTCCTACGAGCAGTACTTC. It encodes CASSLVSSGGTPISYEQYF.

The chain has TRBV28 and TRBJ1-2, with no clear D. In germline, CDR1 is MDHEN, CDR2 SYDVKM. V dropped 6 bases and J dropped 1 base, with 12 bases sitting between them. The CDR3 sequence is 14 residues long. The CDR3 DNA is TGTGCCAGCAGCTTACCGGGAAATAACTATGGCTACACCTTC. Its translation is CASSLPGNNYGYTF.

V gene TRBV6-5 combines with J gene TRBJ2-1; 7 nucleotides line up with TRBD2. This CDR3 is 15 amino acids long. Germline V gene data show CDR1 as MNHEY and CDR2 as SVGAGI. V dropped 6 bases and J dropped 7; count of bases not matched to a gene: 12. CDR3 in amino acids: CASRPTSGTTNEQFF. For the CDR3, the DNA is TGTGCCAGCAGACCAACTTCCGGGACTACAAATGAGCAGTTCTTC.

The rearrangement uses TRBV6-1 and TRBJ2-1, with 15 bases matching TRBD2. There are 17 residues in the CDR3. After removal of 3 bases from V and 9 bases from J, the junction contained 9 bases not matched to a gene. Germline V CDR1 and CDR2: MNHNS, SASEGT. In nucleotides, the CDR3 is TGTGCCAGCAGTGATTGGACTAGCGGGGGGGCGCGACCTGAGCAGTTCTTC. It translates to CASSDWTSGGARPEQFF.

The chain uses TRBV6-5 and TRBJ1-5; 9 nucleotides match TRBD1. This CDR3 region has 12 residues. The J segment lost 11 bases and the V segment lost 4 bases, leaving 3 bases of the junction unmatched. Per the germline V gene, CDR1 is MNHEY and CDR2 is SVGAGI. This chain's CDR3 is CASSSRTGAQHF. Here the CDR3 DNA reads TGTGCCAGCAGTTCAAGGACAGGGGCCCAGCATTTT.

The V call is TRBV10-3, the J call TRBJ1-1; 8 positions match TRBD1. The germline V gene encodes CDR1 ENHRY and CDR2 SYGVKD. V lost 6 bases and J lost 5; bases outside the gene matches: 5. The CDR3 length is 13 residues. The chain's CDR3 is CAISGQGTTEAFF. The CDR3 bases are TGTGCCATCAGCGGACAGGGCACAACTGAAGCTTTCTTT.

The rearrangement uses TRBV5-5 and TRBJ1-4, with 8 bases lining up with TRBD1. CDR3 length: 15 residues. Per the germline V gene, CDR1 is SGHKS and CDR2 is YYEKEE (reference sequence). V was pared by 3 bases and J by 0 bases, with 1 base of the junction left unmatched. The CDR3 protein is CASSSQGATNEKLFF. CDR3 nucleotide sequence: TGTGCCAGCAGCTCACAGGGGGCAACTAATGAAAAACTGTTTTTT.

The chain couples TRBV5-6 to TRBJ2-3, with 7 bases identical to TRBD1. V lost 4 bases, J lost 5 bases, and 7 bases stayed unmatched. The CDR3 is 14 amino acids. Germline CDR1 SGHDT, CDR2 YYEEEE. CDR3 bases: TGTGCCAGCAGCAGCACAGGGGCGGTAGATACGCAGTATTTT. Residues: CASSSTGAVDTQYF.

This sequence joins TRBV19 and TRBJ1-5; 7 nucleotides match TRBD1. With V trimmed by 6 bases and J by 5 bases, 10 bases remained unmatched. The CDR3 is made up of 15 amino acids. From germline, CDR1 is LNHDA and CDR2 SQIVND (reference sequence). CDR3 sequence reads: CASRPQDRPYQPQHF. The CDR3 DNA sequence: TGTGCCAGTAGGCCCCAGGACAGGCCCTATCAGCCCCAGCATTTT.

This clone has a single count. As DNA, the CDR3 is TGTGCCAGCAGCCCCCTAAATAACCAGTTCTTC. It codes for CASSPLNNQFF. The chain couples TRBV7-9 to TRBJ2-1, with unresolved D. Germline CDR1 and CDR2: SEHNR and FQNEAQ (reference sequence). The CDR3 is 11 amino acids. With 5 bases removed from V and 13 bases from J, the gap between germline ends came to 12 bases.